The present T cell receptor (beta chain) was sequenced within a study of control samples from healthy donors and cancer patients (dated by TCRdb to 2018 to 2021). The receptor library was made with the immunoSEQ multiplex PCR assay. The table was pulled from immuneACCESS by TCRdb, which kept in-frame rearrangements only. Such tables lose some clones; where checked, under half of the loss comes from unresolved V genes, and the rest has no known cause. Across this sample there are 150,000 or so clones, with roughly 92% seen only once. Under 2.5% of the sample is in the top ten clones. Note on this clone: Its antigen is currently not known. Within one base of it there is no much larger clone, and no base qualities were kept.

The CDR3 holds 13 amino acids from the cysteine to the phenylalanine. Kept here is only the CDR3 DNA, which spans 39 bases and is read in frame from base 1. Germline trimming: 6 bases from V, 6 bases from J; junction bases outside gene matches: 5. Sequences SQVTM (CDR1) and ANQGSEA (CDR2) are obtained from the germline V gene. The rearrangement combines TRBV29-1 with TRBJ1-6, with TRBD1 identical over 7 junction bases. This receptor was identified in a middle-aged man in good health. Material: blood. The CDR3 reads CSVRDSPNSPLHF. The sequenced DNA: TGCAGCGTCAGGGACAGCCCTAATTCACCCCTCCACTTT. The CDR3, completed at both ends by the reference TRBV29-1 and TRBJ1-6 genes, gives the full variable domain SAVISQKPSRDICQRGTSLTIQCQVDSQVTMMFWYRQQPGQSLTLIATANQGSEATYESGFVIDKFPISRPNLTFSTLTVSNMSPEDSSIYLCSVRDSPNSPLHFGNGTRLTVT.